The 31 T cell receptor beta chains below come from one sample, sequenced in a study of shared clonotypes between healthy human individuals. Method: immunoSEQ multiplex PCR; TCRdb's copy keeps in-frame clones and lacks some. The sample contains about 1 million clones, about 80% of which appear only once. Sequenced input: memory CD4+ T cells from PBMCs. Subset in this sample: CD45RA-negative fraction. Every receptor here comes from a man between 18 and 29 years old in good health. Some clones in this sample may be carry-over from other donors' samples.

On this clone: This CDR3 is also generated by other DNA sequences in the sample. This chain joins TRBV6-5 and TRBJ1-2; D uncertain. The V end lost 5 bases, the J end lost 1 base, and 5 bases lay between the germline ends. The CDR3 has 12 amino acids. Germline V lookup: CDR1 MNHEY, CDR2 SVGAGI. The CDR3 sequence is CASSRDNYGYTF. The CDR3 DNA reads TGTGCCAGCAGTAGGGATAACTATGGCTACACCTTC.

The J gene is TRBJ2-1, the V gene TRBV28; weak D call: TRBD2 (6 bases). In germline, CDR1 is MDHEN, CDR2 SYDVKM. CDR3 size: 15 residues. Trimming left V 6 bases short and J 3 bases short, with 15 bases between. This CDR3 reads CASSLGGGVYNEQFF. Written as DNA, the CDR3 is TGTGCCAGCAGCCTCGGAGGAGGGGTCTACAATGAGCAGTTCTTC. Using reference TRBV28 and TRBJ2-1 for the parts outside the CDR3, the full variable domain is DVKVTQSSRYLVKRTGEKVFLECVQDMDHENMFWYRQDPGLGLRLIYFSYDVKMKEKGDIPEGYSVSREKKERFSLILESASTNQTSMYLCASSLGGGVYNEQFFGPGTRLTVL.

Notes on this clone: This sample also contains other DNA sequences that code for the same CDR3. Here the CDR3 DNA reads TGTGCCAGCAGCCGTTTAGCGGGGGAGGATACGCAGTATTTT. This encodes CASSRLAGEDTQYF. The rearrangement uses TRBV2 and TRBJ2-3; 9 bases agree with TRBD2. The CDR3 sequence is 14 residues long. Germline CDR1 SNHLY, CDR2 FYNNEI. J lost 6 bases, V lost 6 bases, and 7 bases had no gene match.

The chain has TRBV19 and TRBJ2-3, with TRBD1 as a possible D gene (5 bases). Per germline, CDR1 LNHDA and CDR2 SQIVND (reference sequence). V dropped 1 base and J dropped 6 bases, with 14 bases sitting between them. The CDR3 runs 15 residues. The CDR3 here is CASSIGGVLRDTQYF. The CDR3 DNA reads TGTGCCAGTAGTATAGGGGGCGTTCTCCGGGATACGCAGTATTTT.

The J gene is TRBJ2-1, the V gene TRBV2; a possible D gene is TRBD1 (5 bases). V lost 7 bases and J 10 bases, leaving 14 bases between the germline ends. The length of the CDR3 is 12 residues. Germline assignment: CDR1 SNHLY and CDR2 FYNNEI. The CDR3 sequence: CASKKGKLEQFF. Here the CDR3 DNA reads TGTGCCAGCAAAAAGGGGAAACTGGAGCAGTTCTTC.

The genes are TRBV19 and TRBJ2-7, with 8 bases identical to TRBD1. Trimming removed 4 bases from V and 2 bases from J; junction bases left unmatched: 7. There are 15 residues in the CDR3. The germline gives CDR1 LNHDA, CDR2 SQIVND (reference sequence). CDR3 protein: CASSRPGQATYEQYF. CDR3 bases: TGTGCCAGTAGTAGACCGGGACAGGCAACCTACGAGCAGTACTTC.

V usage is TRBV9 and J usage is TRBJ2-7, with 9 nucleotides matching TRBD2. Trimming removed 4 bases from V and 5 bases from J; junction bases left unmatched: 13. This CDR3 contains 16 residues. Germline V gene lookup returns CDR1 SGDLS and CDR2 YYNGEE. The chain's CDR3 is CASSPSSGGAWDEQYF. Written as DNA, the CDR3 is TGTGCCAGCAGCCCTAGTAGCGGGGGCGCCTGGGACGAGCAGTACTTC.

The chain links TRBV28 to TRBJ1-1, with TRBD1 as a possible D gene (5 bases). Germline lookup yields CDR1 MDHEN and CDR2 SYDVKM. The CDR3 extends over 13 amino acids. The V end lost 10 bases, the J end lost 0 bases, and 12 bases lay between the germline ends. The CDR3 protein is CAILGTLNTEAFF. CDR3 nucleotides: TGTGCCATCTTAGGGACGTTGAACACTGAAGCTTTCTTT.

CDR3 loop: CASSRGQGSYNEQFF. CDR3 DNA sequence: TGTGCCAGCAGCCGCGGACAGGGTTCTTACAATGAGCAGTTCTTC. The gene calls are TRBV5-6 and TRBJ2-1, with 8 positions matching TRBD1. CDR3 size: 15 residues. V was pared by 4 bases and J by 4 bases, with 7 bases of the junction left unmatched. Germline V gives CDR1 SGHDT, CDR2 YYEEEE.

CDR3 sequence: CASSPGAGTGQNTGELFF. The CDR3 DNA follows: TGCGCCAGCAGCCCCGGGGCAGGGACAGGACAGAACACCGGGGAGCTGTTTTTT. This chain links TRBV4-3 with TRBJ2-2; TRBD1 aligns across 8 bases. Trimming took 4 bases from V and 1 from J; bases not matched to a gene: 11. CDR1 is LGHNA, CDR2 YSLEER, per germline. The CDR3 runs 18 residues.

This clone came up once. This chain links TRBV27 with TRBJ1-2; perhaps TRBD1 as D (5 bases). The germline V and J ends were trimmed by 6 bases and 2 bases, with 22 bases remaining between them. The CDR3 is made up of 17 amino acids. CDR1 and CDR2 from the germline V gene are MNHEY and SMNVEV (reference sequence). In DNA, the CDR3 is TGTGCCAGCAGAACACTAGGCGGGACGCTGACGAACTATGGCTACACCTTC. Amino acids: CASRTLGGTLTNYGYTF.

The rearrangement links TRBV6-1 to TRBJ1-3, with 9 bases identical to TRBD1. This CDR3 is built from 15 residues. With 10 bases clipped from V and 0 bases from J, the junction kept 7 bases outside the gene matches. Germline CDR1 is MNHNS and CDR2 is SASEGT. The CDR3 loop is CATGTGSGSGNTIYF. CDR3 nucleotides: TGTGCCACCGGGACAGGGAGCGGCTCTGGAAACACCATATATTTT.

V usage is TRBV30 and J usage is TRBJ1-2; perhaps TRBD1 as D (6 bases). CDR1 and CDR2 (germline): GTSNPN, SVGIG (reference sequence). This CDR3 is built from 12 residues. The V end lost 1 base, the J end lost 5 bases, and 8 bases lay between the germline ends. CDR3 DNA: TGTGCCTGGAGTGATGGACAGTATGGCTACACCTTC. Residues: CAWSDGQYGYTF.

The genes are TRBV10-1 and TRBJ2-7; D gene ambiguous. CDR1 and CDR2 from the germline V gene are WNHNN and SYGVQD (reference sequence). Trimming removed 2 bases from V and 2 bases from J, with 7 bases in between. The CDR3 loop spans 13 amino acids. The CDR3 here is CASSEALTYEQYF. The CDR3 DNA follows: TGCGCCAGCAGTGAGGCCCTTACCTACGAGCAGTACTTC.

The chain recombines TRBV6-7 with TRBJ2-1; D is unclear. TRBV6-7 is flagged as an ORF with uncertain function. CDR3 length: 16 residues. The V end was cut by 0 bases, the J end by 0 bases, with 9 bases between. The CDR3 DNA reads as TGTGCCAGCAGTTACTCGGAACGGAGCTCCTACAATGAGCAGTTCTTC. Protein: CASSYSERSSYNEQFF.

The chain couples TRBV28 to TRBJ2-1, with 15 bases matching TRBD2. The J segment lost 7 bases and the V segment lost 4 bases, leaving 5 bases of the junction unmatched. The CDR3 is 16 amino acids. Germline V lookup: CDR1 MDHEN, CDR2 SYDVKM. The CDR3 bases are TGTGCCAGCAGTTCTCCCGGGACTAGCGGGAGGAATGAGCAGTTCTTC. It encodes CASSSPGTSGRNEQFF.

This chain links TRBV7-9 with TRBJ2-7; D gene uncertain. Trimming removed 3 bases at V and 1 base at J, with 7 bases between. The CDR3 consists of 13 residues. Germline V gene lookup returns CDR1 SEHNR and CDR2 FQNEAQ (reference sequence). CDR3 amino acids: CASSLLLSYEQYF. The CDR3 nucleotides are TGTGCCAGCAGCTTGCTCCTGTCCTACGAGCAGTACTTC.

Remarks on this clone: Other nucleotide sequences in the sample specify the same CDR3. The chain is built from TRBV28 and TRBJ2-7; D is undetermined. This CDR3 has 13 residues. V was trimmed by 1 base and J by 2 bases, leaving 6 bases between them. Looked up from germline, CDR1 is MDHEN and CDR2 is SYDVKM. In DNA form, the CDR3 reads TGTGCCAGCAGTTTATTGGGCCCCTACGAGCAGTACTTC. Translated, it gives CASSLLGPYEQYF.

The chain recombines TRBV15 with TRBJ2-7; no firm D call. The germline CDR1 and CDR2 sequences are LNHNV and YYDKDF (reference sequence). V was pared by 0 bases and J by 1 base, with 10 bases between. The CDR3 is 15 amino acids. The CDR3 protein is CATSRDRSDSYEQYF. CDR3 nucleotide sequence: TGTGCCACCAGCAGAGACAGGTCCGATTCCTACGAGCAGTACTTC.

Only a few counts were recorded for this clone. Distinct nucleotide sequences in the sample also encode this CDR3. The rearrangement links TRBV28 to TRBJ1-5; D gene ambiguous. V was pared by 3 bases and J by 2 bases, with 2 bases between. Germline CDR1 and CDR2: MDHEN and SYDVKM. The CDR3 is made up of 12 amino acids. The CDR3 DNA follows: TGTGCCAGCAGTTTCGGCAATCAGCCCCAGCATTTT. This translates into CASSFGNQPQHF.

This sequence joins TRBV7-2 and TRBJ2-7; D remains ambiguous. Germline V gene data show CDR1 as SGHTA and CDR2 as FQGNSA. The CDR3 has 17 residues. The ends were cut back, 3 bases at V and 3 bases at J, with 21 bases in the middle. The CDR3 reads CASSLSPRRTAFYEQYF. DNA for the CDR3: TGTGCCAGCAGCTTGTCTCCACGCCGGACGGCATTCTACGAGCAGTACTTC.

The chain uses TRBV5-6 and TRBJ1-1; the match to TRBD1 covers 7 bases. Germline V gives CDR1 SGHDT, CDR2 YYEEEE. The CDR3 runs to 14 residues. Unmatched junction bases numbered 5, after V lost 4 bases and J lost 2 bases. The CDR3, as DNA: TGTGCCAGCAGCAGGGACAGAAGAAACACTGAAGCTTTCTTT. Its protein is CASSRDRRNTEAFF.

This clone was observed a handful of times. The chain has TRBV6-6 and TRBJ2-7, with a tentative D call TRBD1 (6 bases). Trimming took off 7 bases at V and 1 base at J, with 11 bases between the two ends. The CDR3 spans 13 residues. The V gene's germline CDR1 is MNHNY and CDR2 SVGAGI (reference sequence). The CDR3 DNA reads TGTGCCAGCACTAGACAGGTTTCCTACGAGCAGTACTTC. Translated: CASTRQVSYEQYF.

This clone has more than one count but fewer than ten. This rearrangement joins TRBV7-3 to TRBJ2-5; D is tentatively TRBD1 or TRBD2 (5 bases each). The CDR3 runs 15 residues. V lost 3 bases and J lost 0, with 11 bases in between. The germline CDR1 and CDR2 sequences are SGHTA and FQGTGA. The CDR3 region has the DNA TGTGCCAGCAGCTTGAGGGGCACGTACCAAGAGACCCAGTACTTC. It is translated as CASSLRGTYQETQYF.

V and J are TRBV9 and TRBJ2-7; 11 bases are shared with TRBD2. The length of the CDR3 is 18 residues. CDR1 and CDR2 from the germline V gene are SGDLS and YYNGEE. The J segment lost 0 bases and the V segment lost 7 bases, leaving 15 bases of the junction unmatched. The CDR3 here is CASLSERGLAASSYEQYF. CDR3 bases: TGTGCCAGCCTCTCAGAAAGGGGACTAGCGGCTAGCTCCTACGAGCAGTACTTC.

The chain combines TRBV28 with TRBJ1-1, with D unresolved. The CDR3 runs to 12 residues. Trimming removed 7 bases at V and 1 base at J, with 7 bases between. Germline V gives CDR1 MDHEN, CDR2 SYDVKM. CDR3 nucleotide sequence: TGTGCCAGCATACACAGGAACACTGAAGCTTTCTTT. Protein product: CASIHRNTEAFF.

This clone was observed a handful of times. The J gene is TRBJ2-3, the V gene TRBV10-1; 10 bases align to TRBD1. This CDR3 region has 16 residues. After removal of 5 bases from V and 3 bases from J, the junction contained 8 bases not matched to a gene. CDR1 is WNHNN and CDR2 is SYGVQD in the germline V gene (reference sequence). The CDR3 protein is CASSSQDRGRTDTQYF. CDR3 coding DNA: TGCGCCAGCAGTTCTCAGGACAGGGGGAGAACAGATACGCAGTATTTT.

Comments on this clone: With a much larger clone just one base away, this may be a read error. The chain carries TRBV7-2 and TRBJ1-1; D unclear. The CDR3 consists of 13 residues. Trimming took 1 base from V and 0 from J, leaving 3 bases between them. Germline V gives CDR1 SGHTA, CDR2 FQGNSA. The CDR3, as DNA: TGTGCCAGCAGCTTAGGTATGAACACTGAAGCTTTCTTT. Amino acid sequence: CASSLGMNTEAFF. Full variable domain (missing parts from reference TRBV7-2 and TRBJ1-1): GAGVSQSPSNKVTEKGKDVELRCDPISGHTALYWYRQSLGQGLEFLIYFQGNSAPDKSGLPSDRFSAERTGGSVSTLTIQRTQQEDSAVYLCASSLGMNTEAFFGQGTRLTVV.

V and J are TRBV28 and TRBJ1-5; D is undetermined. The germline V gene has CDR1 MDHEN and CDR2 SYDVKM. Trimming shortened V by 3 bases and J by 2 bases, and 11 bases separated the two germline ends. The CDR3 has 15 residues. The CDR3 sequence: CASSLRFGGNQPQHF. For the CDR3, the DNA is TGTGCCAGCAGTTTGAGGTTCGGGGGCAATCAGCCCCAGCATTTT.

The chain links TRBV11-2 to TRBJ2-5; D not certain. Trimming removed 4 bases at V and 0 bases at J, with 12 bases between. The germline gives CDR1 SGHAT, CDR2 FQNNGV. The CDR3 is 15 residues long. CDR3 loop: CASSSPTLYQETQYF. CDR3 in DNA: TGTGCCAGCAGCTCCCCTACCCTATACCAAGAGACCCAGTACTTC.

CDR3 region: CAISAQGLNTEAFF. The CDR3 DNA is TGTGCCATCAGCGCACAGGGGTTGAACACTGAAGCTTTCTTT. The chain employs TRBV10-3 and TRBJ1-1; 7 bases are shared with TRBD1. This CDR3 region has 14 residues. Per the germline V gene, CDR1 is ENHRY and CDR2 is SYGVKD. J lost 0 bases, V lost 6 bases, and 4 bases had no gene match.